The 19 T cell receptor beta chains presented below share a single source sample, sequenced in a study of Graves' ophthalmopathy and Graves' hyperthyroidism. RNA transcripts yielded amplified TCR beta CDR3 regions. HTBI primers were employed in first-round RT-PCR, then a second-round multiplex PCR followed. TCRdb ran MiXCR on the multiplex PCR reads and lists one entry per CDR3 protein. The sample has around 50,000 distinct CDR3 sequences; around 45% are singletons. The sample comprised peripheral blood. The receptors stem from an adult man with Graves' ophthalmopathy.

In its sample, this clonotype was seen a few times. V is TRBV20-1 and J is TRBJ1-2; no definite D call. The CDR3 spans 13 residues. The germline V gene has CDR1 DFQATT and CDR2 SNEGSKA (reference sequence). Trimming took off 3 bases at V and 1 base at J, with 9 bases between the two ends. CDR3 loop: CSASQWGNYGYTF. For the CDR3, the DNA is TGCAGTGCTAGCCAATGGGGTAACTATGGCTACACCTTC.

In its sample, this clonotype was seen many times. The CDR3 DNA reads TGTGCCAGCAGGGGGACAGGGGGCGAAAACTATGGCTACACCTTC. It is translated as CASRGTGGENYGYTF. The V gene is TRBV6-1, the J gene TRBJ1-2, with TRBD1 matching 12 bases. The CDR3 extends over 15 amino acids. CDR1 and CDR2 (germline): MNHNS, SASEGT. The junction had 4 bases not matched to a gene; V was cut back by 6 bases and J by 2 bases.

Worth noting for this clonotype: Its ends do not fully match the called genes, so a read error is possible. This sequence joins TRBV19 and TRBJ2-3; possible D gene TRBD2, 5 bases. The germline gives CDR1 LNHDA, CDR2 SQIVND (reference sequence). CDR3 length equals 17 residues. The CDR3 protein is CASSRWRGPQRSDTQNF. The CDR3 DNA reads TGTGCCAGTAGTCGTTGGAGAGGGCCACAACGGTCAGATACGCAGAATTTT.

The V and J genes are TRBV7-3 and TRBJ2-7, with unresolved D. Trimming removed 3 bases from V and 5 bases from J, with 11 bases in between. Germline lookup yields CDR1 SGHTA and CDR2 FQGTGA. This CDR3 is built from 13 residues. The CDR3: CASSFGPANEQYF. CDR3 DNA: TGTGCCAGCAGCTTCGGACCAGCGAACGAGCAGTACTTC.

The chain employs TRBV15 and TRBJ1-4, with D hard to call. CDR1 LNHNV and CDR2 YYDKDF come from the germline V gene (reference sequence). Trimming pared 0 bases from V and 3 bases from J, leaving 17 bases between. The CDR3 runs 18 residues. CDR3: CATSRDLYPPSANEKLFF. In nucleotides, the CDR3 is TGTGCCACCAGCAGAGATCTTTATCCGCCGTCAGCTAATGAAAAACTGTTTTTT. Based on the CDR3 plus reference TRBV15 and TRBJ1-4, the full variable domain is DAMVIQNPRYQVTQFGKPVTLSCSQTLNHNVMYWYQQKSSQAPKLLFHYYDKDFNNEADTPDNFQSRRPNTSFCFLDIRSPGLGDTAMYLCATSRDLYPPSANEKLFFGSGTQLSVL.

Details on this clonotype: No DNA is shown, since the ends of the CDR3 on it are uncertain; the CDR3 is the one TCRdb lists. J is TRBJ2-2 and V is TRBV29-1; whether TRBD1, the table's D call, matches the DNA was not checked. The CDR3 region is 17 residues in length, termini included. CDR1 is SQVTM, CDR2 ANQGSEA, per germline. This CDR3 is CSVGGGAGFSNTGEPFF.

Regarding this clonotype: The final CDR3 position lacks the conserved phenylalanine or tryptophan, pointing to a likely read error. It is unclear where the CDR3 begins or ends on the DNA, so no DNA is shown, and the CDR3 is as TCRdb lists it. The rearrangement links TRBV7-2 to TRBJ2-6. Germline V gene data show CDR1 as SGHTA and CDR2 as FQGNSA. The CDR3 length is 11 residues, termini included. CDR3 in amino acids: CASSLAVWGTS.

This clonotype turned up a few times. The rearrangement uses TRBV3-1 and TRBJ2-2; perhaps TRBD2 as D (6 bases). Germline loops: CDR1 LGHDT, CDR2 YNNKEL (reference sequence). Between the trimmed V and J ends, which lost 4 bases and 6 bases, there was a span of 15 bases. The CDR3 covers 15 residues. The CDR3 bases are TGTGCCAGCAGCCGGGGGGTGTCCGGCTCCGGGGAGCTGTTTTTT. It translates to CASSRGVSGSGELFF.

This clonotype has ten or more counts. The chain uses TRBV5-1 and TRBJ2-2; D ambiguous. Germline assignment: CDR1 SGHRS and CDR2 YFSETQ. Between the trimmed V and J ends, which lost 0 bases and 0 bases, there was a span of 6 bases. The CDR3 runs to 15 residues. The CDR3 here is CASSLVGSNTGELFF. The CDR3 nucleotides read TGCGCCAGCAGCTTGGTAGGCTCGAACACCGGGGAGCTGTTTTTT.

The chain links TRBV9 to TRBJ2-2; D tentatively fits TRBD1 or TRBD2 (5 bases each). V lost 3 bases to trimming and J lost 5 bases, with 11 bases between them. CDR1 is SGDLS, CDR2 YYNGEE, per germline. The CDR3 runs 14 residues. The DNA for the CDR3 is TGTGCCAGCAGCGGGGGGTACGAGACCGGGGAGCTGTTTTTT. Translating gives CASSGGYETGELFF.

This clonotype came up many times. In DNA form, the CDR3 reads TGTGCCAGCAGCCCTCGTGGACAGGGGGCGTATAGCAATCAGCCCCAGCATTTT. It codes for CASSPRGQGAYSNQPQHF. The chain has TRBV7-2 and TRBJ1-5; TRBD1 matches 11 bases. J lost 0 bases, V lost 5 bases, and 9 bases had no gene match. The CDR3 spans 18 residues. Germline CDR1 and CDR2: SGHTA and FQGNSA.

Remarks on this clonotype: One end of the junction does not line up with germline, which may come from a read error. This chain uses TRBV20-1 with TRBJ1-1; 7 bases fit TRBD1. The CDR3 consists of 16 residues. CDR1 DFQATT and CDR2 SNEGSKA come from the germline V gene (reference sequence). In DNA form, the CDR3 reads TGCAGTGCTAGAGATACAGGGGCCAGTTTGAACACTGAAGCTCTCTTT. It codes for CSARDTGASLNTEALF.

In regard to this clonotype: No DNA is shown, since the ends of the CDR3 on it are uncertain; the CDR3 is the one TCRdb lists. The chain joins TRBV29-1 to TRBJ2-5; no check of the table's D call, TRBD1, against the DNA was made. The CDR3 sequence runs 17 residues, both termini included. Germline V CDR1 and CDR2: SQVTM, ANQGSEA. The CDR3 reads CSGQGADEQFFGETQYF.

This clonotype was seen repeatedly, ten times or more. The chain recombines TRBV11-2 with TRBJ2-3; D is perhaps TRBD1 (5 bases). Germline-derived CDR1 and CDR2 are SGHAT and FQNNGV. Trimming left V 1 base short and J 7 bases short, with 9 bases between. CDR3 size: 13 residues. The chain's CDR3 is CASSLGGLYTQYF. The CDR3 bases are TGTGCCAGCAGCTTAGGGGGCCTCTATACGCAGTATTTT.

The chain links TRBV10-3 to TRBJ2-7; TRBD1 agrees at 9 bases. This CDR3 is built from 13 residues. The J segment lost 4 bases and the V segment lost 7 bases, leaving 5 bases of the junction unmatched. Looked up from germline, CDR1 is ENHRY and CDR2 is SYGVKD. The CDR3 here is CAITRTGVYEQYF. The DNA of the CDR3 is TGTGCCATCACACGGACAGGGGTATACGAGCAGTACTTC.

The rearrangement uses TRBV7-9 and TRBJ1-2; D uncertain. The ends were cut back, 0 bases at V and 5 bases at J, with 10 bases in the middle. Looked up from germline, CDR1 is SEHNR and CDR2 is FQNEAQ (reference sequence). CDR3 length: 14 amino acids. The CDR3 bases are TGTGCCAGCAGCTTAGCGGCTCTCGGATATGGCTACACCTTC. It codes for CASSLAALGYGYTF.

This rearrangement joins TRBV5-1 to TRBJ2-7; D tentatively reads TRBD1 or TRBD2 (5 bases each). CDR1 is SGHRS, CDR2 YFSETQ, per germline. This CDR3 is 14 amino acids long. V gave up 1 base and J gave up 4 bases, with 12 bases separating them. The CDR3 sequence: CASSLIGEPYEQYF. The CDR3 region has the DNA TGCGCCAGCAGCTTGATAGGGGAGCCTTACGAGCAGTACTTC.

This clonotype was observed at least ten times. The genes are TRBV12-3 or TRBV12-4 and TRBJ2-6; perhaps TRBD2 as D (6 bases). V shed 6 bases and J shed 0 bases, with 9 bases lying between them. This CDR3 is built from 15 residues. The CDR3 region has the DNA TGTGCCAGCAGGTGGGGGGACTCTGGGGCCAACGTCCTGACTTTC. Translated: CASRWGDSGANVLTF.

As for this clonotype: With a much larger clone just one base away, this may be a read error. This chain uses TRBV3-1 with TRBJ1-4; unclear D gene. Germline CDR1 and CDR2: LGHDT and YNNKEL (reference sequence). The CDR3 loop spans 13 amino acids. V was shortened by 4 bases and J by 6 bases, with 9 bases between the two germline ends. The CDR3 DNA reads TGTGCCAGCAGCCCGTCTCTTCATGAAAAACTGTTTTTT. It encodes CASSPSLHEKLFF.